This T cell receptor beta chain was observed in a study of blood T cells in healthy people across ages. Whole-study findings and limits: TCR beta diversity, measured per million T cells, fell in a roughly linear way with age. The study lacked donor CMV status, which possibly confounded expanded clonotype changes.

A second PCR of about 7 to 12 cycles used a sample-barcoded 5' primer and a J-beta primer mix. TCRdb independently ran MiXCR on the 5' RACE reads; one entry per CDR3 protein. The profile shows around 1.7 million distinct CDR3 sequences, 28% of them singletons. No fewer than 7 million PBMCs went into each sample. As concerns this clonotype: The antigen remains undetermined. A read error may produce the germline difference seen at one junction end.

The CDR3 sequence is 15 residues long. Germline loops: CDR1 SGHRS, CDR2 YFSETQ. The chain recombines TRBV5-1 with TRBJ2-1; the match to TRBD2 covers 13 bases. This receptor was identified in a woman between 25 and 40 years old in good health. Source material: blood. In DNA, the CDR3 is TGCGCCAGCAGCTCGGGACTAGCGGGGTACAGTGAGCAGTTCTTC. It specifies CASSSGLAGYSEQFF.